This record looks at one T cell receptor (beta chain) sequence and its context. This sample is part of a study of T cell repertoires in cytomegalovirus infection. From the reads, TCRdb called clonotypes with MiXCR, one entry per CDR3 protein. The sample has about 490,000 distinct CDR3 sequences; about 11% are singletons. CDR3 size: 15 residues. CDR1 is GTSNPN, CDR2 SVGIG, per germline (reference sequence). J was trimmed by 0 bases and V by 3 bases; bases with no gene match: 3. The source is a human donor in good health (CMV status not recorded). Some clones in this sample may be carry-over from other donors' samples. Sequences were obtained from PBMCs. The gene calls are TRBV30 and TRBJ2-1; 9 nucleotides agree with TRBD2. CDR3 sequence: CAWSRLAASYNEQFF. The CDR3 nucleotides are TGTGCCTGGAGCAGACTAGCGGCCTCCTACAATGAGCAGTTCTTC.